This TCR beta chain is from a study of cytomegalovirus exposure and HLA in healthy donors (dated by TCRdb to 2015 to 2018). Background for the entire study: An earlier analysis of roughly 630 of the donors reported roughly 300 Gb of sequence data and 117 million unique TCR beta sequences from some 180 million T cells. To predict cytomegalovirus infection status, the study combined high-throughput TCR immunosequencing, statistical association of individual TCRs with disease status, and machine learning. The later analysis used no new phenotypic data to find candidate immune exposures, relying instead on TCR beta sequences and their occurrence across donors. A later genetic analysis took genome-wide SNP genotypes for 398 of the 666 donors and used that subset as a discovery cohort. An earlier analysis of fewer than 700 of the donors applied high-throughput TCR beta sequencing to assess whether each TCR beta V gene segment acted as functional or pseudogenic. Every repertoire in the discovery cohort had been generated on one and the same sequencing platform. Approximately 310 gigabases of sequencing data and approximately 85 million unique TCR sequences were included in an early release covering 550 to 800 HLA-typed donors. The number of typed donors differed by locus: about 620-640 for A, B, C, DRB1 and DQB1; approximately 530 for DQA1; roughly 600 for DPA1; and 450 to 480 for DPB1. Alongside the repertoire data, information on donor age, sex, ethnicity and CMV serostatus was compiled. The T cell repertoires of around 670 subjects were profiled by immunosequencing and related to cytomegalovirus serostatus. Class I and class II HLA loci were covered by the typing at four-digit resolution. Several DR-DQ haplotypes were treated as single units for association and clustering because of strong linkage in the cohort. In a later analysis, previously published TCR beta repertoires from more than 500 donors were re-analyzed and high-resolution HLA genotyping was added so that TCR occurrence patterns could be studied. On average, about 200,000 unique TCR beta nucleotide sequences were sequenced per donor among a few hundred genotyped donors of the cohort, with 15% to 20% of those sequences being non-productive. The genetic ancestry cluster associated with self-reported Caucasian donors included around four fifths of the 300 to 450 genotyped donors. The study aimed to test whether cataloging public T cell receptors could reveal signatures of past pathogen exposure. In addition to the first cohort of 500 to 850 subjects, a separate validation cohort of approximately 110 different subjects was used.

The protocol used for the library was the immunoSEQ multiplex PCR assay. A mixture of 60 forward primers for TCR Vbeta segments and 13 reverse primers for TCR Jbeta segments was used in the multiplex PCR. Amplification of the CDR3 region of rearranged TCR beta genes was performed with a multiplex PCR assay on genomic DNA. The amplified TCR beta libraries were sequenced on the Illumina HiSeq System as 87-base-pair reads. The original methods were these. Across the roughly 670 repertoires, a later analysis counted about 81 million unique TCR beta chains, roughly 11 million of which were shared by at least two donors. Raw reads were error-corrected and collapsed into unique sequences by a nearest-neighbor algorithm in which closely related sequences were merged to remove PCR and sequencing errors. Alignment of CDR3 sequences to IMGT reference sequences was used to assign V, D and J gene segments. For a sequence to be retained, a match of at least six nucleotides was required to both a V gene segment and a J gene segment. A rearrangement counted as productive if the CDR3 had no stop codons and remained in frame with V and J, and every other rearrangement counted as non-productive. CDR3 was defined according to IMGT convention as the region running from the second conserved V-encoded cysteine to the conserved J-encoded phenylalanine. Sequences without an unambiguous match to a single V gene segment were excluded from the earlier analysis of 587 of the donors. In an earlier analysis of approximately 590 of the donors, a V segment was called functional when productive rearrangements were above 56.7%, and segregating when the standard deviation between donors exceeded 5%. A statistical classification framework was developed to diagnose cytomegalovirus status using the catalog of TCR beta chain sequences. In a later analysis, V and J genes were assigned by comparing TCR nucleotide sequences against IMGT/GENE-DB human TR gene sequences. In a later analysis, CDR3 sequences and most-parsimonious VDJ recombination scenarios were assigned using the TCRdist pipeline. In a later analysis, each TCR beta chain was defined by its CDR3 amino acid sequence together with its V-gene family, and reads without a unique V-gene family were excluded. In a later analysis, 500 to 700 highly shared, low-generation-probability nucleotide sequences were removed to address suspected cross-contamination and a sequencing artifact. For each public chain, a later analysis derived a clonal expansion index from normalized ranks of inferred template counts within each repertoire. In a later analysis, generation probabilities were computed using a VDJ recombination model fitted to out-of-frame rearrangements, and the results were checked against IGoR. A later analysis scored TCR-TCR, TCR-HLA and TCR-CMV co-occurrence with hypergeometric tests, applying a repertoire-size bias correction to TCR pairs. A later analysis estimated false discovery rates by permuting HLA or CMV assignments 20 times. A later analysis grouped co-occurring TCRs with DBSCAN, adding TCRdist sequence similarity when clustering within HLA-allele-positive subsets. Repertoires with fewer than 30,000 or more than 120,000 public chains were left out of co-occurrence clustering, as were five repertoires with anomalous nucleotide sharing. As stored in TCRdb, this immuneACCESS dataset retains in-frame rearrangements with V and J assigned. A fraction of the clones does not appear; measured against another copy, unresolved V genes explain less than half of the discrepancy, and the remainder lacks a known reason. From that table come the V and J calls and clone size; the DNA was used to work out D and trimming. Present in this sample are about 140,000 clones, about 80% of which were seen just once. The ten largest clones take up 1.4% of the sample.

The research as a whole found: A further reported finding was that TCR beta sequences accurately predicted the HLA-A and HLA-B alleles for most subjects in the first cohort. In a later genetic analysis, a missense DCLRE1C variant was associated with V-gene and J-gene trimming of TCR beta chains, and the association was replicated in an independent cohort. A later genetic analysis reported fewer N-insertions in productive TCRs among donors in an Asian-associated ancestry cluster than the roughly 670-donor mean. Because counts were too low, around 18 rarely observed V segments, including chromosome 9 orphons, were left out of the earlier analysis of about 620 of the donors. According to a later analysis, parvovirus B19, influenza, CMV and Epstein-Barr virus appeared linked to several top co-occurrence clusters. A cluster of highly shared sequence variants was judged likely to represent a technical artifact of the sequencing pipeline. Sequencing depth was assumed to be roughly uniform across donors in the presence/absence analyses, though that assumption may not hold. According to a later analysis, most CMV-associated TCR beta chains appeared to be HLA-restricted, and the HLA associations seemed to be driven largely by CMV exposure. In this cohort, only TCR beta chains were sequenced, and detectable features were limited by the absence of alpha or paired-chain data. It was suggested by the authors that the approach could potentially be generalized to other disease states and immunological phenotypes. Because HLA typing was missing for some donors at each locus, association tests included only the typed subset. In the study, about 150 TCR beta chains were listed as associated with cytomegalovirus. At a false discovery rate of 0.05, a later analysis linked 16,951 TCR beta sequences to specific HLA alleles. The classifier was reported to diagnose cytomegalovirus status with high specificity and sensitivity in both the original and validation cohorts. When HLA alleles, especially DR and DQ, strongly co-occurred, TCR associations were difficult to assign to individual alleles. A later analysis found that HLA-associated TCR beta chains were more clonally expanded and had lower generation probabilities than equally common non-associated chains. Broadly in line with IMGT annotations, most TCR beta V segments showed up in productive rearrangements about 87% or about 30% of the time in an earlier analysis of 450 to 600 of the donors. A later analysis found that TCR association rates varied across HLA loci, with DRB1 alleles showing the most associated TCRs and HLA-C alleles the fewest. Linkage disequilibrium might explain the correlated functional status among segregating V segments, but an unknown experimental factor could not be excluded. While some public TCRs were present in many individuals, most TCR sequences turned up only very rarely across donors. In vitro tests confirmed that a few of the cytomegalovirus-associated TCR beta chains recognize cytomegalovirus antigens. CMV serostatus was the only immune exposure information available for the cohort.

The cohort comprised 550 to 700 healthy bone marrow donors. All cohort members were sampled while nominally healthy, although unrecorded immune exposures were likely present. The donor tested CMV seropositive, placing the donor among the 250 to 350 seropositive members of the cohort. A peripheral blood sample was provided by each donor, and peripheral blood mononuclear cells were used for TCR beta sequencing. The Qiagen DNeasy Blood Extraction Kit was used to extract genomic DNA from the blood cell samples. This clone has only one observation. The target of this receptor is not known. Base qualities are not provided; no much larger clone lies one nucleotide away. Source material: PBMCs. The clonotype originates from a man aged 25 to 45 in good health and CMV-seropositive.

The CDR3 protein is CAISSGETQYF. Here is the DNA: TGTGCCATCAGTAGCGGGGAGACCCAGTACTTC. The sequence joins TRBV10-3 to TRBJ2-5, and possibly TRBD2, on 6 matching bases. The germline V gene specifies ENHRY as CDR1 and SYGVKD as CDR2. The junction carries 6 bases between V and J, which are trimmed by 5 bases and 5 bases respectively. Including cysteine and phenylalanine, the CDR3 has 11 amino acids. Solely the CDR3 DNA is kept, with 33 bases framed from the first base.